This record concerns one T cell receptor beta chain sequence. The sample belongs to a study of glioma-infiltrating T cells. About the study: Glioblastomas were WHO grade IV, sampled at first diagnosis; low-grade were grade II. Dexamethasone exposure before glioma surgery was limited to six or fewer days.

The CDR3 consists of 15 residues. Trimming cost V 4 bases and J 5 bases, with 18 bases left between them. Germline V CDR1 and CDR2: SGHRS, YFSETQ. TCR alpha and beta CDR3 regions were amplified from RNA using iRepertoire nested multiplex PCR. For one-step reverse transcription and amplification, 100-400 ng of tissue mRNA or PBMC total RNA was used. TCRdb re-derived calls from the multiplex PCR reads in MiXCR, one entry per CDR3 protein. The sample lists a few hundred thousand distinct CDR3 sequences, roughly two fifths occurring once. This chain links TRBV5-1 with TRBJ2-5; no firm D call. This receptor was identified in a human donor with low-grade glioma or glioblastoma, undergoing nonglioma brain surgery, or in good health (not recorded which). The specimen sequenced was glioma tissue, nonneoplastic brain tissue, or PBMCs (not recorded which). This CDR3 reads CASSPTYTSSETQYF. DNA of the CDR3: TGCGCCAGCAGCCCGACCTACACCAGTTCGGAGACCCAGTACTTC. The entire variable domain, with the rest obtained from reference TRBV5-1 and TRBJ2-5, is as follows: KAGVTQTPRYLIKTRGQQVTLSCSPISGHRSVSWYQQTPGQGLQFLFEYFSETQRNKGNFPGRFSGRQFSNSRSEMNVSTLELGDSALYLCASSPTYTSSETQYFGPGTRLLVL.